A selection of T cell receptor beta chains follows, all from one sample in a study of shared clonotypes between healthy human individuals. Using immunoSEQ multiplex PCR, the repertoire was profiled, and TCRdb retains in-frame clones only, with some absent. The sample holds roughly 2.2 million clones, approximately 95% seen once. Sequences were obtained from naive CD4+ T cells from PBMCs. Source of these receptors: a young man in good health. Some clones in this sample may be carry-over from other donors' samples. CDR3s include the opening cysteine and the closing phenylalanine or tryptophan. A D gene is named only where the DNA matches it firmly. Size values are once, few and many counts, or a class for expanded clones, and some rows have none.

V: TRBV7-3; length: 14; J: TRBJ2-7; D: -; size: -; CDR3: CASSLEPLSYEQYF; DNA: TGTGCCAGCAGCTTAGAACCTCTCTCCTACGAGCAGTACTTC
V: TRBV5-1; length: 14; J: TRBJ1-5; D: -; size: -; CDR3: CASSLHLEGQPQHF; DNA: TGCGCCAGCAGCTTGCACTTAGAGGGTCAGCCCCAGCATTTT
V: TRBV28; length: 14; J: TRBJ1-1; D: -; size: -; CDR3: CASSLRGGNTEAFF; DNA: TGTGCCAGCAGTTTAAGAGGAGGGAACACTGAAGCTTTCTTT
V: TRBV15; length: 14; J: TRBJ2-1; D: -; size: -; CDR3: CATSKGSNYNEQFF; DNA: TGTGCCACCAGCAAGGGCAGTAACTACAATGAGCAGTTCTTC
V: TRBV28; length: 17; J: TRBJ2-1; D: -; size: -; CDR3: CASSDPLSPRVYNEQFF; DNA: TGTGCCAGCAGTGACCCCCTCTCTCCTAGGGTCTACAATGAGCAGTTCTTC
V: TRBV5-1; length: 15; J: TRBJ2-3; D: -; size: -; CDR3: CASSLAQGGTDTQYF; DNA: TGCGCCAGCAGCTTGGCACAGGGCGGGACAGATACGCAGTATTTT
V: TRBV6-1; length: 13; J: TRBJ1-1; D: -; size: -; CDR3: CASSEGRSTEAFF; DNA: TGTGCCAGCAGTGAAGGCAGGAGCACTGAAGCTTTCTTT
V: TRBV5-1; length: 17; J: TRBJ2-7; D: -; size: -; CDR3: CASSLPEGGPGPYEQYF; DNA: TGCGCCAGCAGCTTGCCCGAGGGGGGGCCAGGACCGTACGAGCAGTACTTC
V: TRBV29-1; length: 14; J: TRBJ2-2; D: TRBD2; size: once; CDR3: CSVDAGVYTGELFF; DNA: TGCAGCGTTGACGCGGGGGTCTACACTGGGGAGCTGTTTTTT
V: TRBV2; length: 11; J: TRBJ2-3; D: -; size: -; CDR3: CASSVLNTQYF; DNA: TGTGCCAGCAGTGTTTTGAATACGCAGTATTTT
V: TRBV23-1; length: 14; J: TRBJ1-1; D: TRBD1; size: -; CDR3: CASSQETGRTEAFF; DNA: TGCGCCAGCAGTCAAGAGACAGGGCGCACTGAAGCTTTCTTT
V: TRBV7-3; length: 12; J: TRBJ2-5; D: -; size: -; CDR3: CASRGVGETQYF; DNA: TGTGCCAGCAGGGGGGTTGGAGAGACCCAGTACTTC
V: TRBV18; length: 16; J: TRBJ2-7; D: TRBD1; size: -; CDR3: CASSPGQGGLSYEQYF; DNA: TGTGCCAGCTCACCAGGACAGGGGGGTCTCTCCTACGAGCAGTACTTC
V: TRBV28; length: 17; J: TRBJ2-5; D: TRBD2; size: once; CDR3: CASSFSGLAGVRETQYF; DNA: TGTGCCAGCAGTTTTTCCGGGCTAGCGGGAGTAAGGGAGACCCAGTACTTC
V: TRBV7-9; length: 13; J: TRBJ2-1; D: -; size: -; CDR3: CASSLGGWGEQFF; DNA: TGTGCCAGCAGCTTAGGGGGCTGGGGTGAGCAGTTCTTC
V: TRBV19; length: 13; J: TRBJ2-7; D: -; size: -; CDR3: CASSNQGANEQYF; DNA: TGTGCCAGTAGTAATCAGGGTGCCAACGAGCAGTACTTC
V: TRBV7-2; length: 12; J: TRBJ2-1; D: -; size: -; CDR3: CASSLSVVEQFF; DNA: TGTGCCAGCAGCTTGTCCGTAGTTGAGCAGTTCTTC
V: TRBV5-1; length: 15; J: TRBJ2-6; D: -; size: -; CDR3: CAGWVHNSGANVLTF; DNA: TGCGCCGGTTGGGTCCATAACTCTGGGGCCAACGTCCTGACTTTC
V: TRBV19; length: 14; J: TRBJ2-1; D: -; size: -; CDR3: CASSILQSYNEQFF; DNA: TGTGCCAGTAGTATACTGCAATCCTACAATGAGCAGTTCTTC
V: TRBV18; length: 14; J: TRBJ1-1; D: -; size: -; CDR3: CASSPGNRFTEAFF; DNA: TGTGCCAGCTCACCGGGGAACAGGTTCACTGAAGCTTTCTTT
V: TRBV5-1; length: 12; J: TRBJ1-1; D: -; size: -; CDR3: CASSFGGTEAFF; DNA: TGCGCCAGCAGCTTCGGGGGAACTGAAGCTTTCTTT
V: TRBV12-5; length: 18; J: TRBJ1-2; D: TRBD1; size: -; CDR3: CASGLVQGDRTYNYGYTF; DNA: TGTGCTAGTGGTTTGGTACAGGGGGACAGGACGTATAACTATGGCTACACCTTC
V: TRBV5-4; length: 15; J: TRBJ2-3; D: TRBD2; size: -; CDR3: CASSPSAGETDTQYF; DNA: TGTGCCAGCAGCCCATCAGCGGGAGAGACAGATACGCAGTATTTT
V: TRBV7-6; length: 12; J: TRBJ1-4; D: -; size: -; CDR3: CASSPQGEKLFF; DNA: TGTGCCAGCAGCCCACAAGGGGAAAAACTGTTTTTT
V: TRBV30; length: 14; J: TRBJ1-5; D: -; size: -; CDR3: CAWSVGTSNQPQHF; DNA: TGTGCCTGGAGTGTAGGGACATCCAATCAGCCCCAGCATTTT
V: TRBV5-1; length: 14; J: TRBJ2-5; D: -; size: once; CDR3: CASSLLPGSETQYF; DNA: TGCGCCAGCAGCTTGTTACCGGGGTCAGAGACCCAGTACTTC
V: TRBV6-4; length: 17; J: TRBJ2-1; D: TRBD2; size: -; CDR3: CASSASAGTSGVDEQFF; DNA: TGTGCCAGCAGTGCTTCCGCCGGGACTAGCGGGGTCGATGAGCAGTTCTTC
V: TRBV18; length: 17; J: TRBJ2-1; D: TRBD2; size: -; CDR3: CASSDGTSGASGNEQFF; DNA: TGTGCCAGCTCGGACGGGACTAGCGGGGCCTCGGGGAATGAGCAGTTCTTC
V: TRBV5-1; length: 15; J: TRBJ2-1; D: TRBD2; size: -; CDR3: CASSLGGRTYNEQFF; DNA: TGCGCCAGCAGCTTGGGCGGGAGGACCTACAATGAGCAGTTCTTC
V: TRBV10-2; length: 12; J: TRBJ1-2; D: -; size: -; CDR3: CASTGTNYGYTF; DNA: TGCGCCAGCACAGGGACTAACTATGGCTACACCTTC
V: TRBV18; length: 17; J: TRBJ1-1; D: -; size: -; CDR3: CASSLAQGRLMGTEAFF; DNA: TGTGCCAGCTCGCTGGCACAGGGTAGACTGATGGGCACTGAAGCTTTCTTT
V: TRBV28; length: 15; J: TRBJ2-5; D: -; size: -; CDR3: CASSLFPGLQETQYF; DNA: TGTGCCAGCAGTTTATTCCCCGGACTGCAAGAGACCCAGTACTTC
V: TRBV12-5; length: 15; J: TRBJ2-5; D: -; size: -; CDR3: CASGLGDTEKETQYF; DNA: TGTGCTAGTGGTTTAGGGGACACAGAAAAAGAGACCCAGTACTTC
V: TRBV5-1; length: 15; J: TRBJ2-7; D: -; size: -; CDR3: CASSSRLDRPYEQYF; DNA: TGCGCCAGCAGCTCCCGATTGGACAGACCCTACGAGCAGTACTTC
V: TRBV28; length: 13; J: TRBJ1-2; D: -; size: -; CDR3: CASSFGGEFGYTF; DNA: TGTGCCAGCAGTTTCGGGGGGGAGTTTGGCTACACCTTC
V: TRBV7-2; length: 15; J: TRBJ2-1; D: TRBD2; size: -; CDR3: CASSLWDYPYNEQFF; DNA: TGTGCCAGCAGCTTGTGGGACTACCCCTACAATGAGCAGTTCTTC
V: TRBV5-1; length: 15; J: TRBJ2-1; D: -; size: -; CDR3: CASSLGSGFGGEQFF; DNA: TGCGCCAGCAGCTTGGGGAGCGGGTTCGGGGGTGAGCAGTTCTTC
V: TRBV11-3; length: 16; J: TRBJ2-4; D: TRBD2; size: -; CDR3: CASSSGLAGGPDIQYF; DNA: TGTGCCAGCAGCTCGGGACTAGCGGGAGGACCGGACATTCAGTACTTC
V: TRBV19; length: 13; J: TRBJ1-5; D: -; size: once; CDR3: CATSGGENQPQHF; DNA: TGTGCCACCTCGGGGGGGGAGAATCAGCCCCAGCATTTT
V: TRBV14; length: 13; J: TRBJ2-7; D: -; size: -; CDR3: CASSQVGVHEQYF; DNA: TGTGCCAGCAGCCAAGTAGGGGTTCACGAGCAGTACTTC
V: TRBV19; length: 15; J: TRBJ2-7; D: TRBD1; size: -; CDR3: CASSTGDRAFYEQYF; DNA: TGTGCCAGTTCCACGGGGGACAGGGCTTTCTACGAGCAGTACTTC
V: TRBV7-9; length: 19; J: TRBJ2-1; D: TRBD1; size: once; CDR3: CASSPRRLDRGSRYNEQFF; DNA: TGTGCCAGCAGCCCCCGCCGGCTCGACAGGGGGTCACGTTACAATGAGCAGTTCTTC
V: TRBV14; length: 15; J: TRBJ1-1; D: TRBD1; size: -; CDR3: CASSQLDRRNTEAFF; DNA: TGTGCCAGCAGCCAATTGGACAGGAGGAACACTGAAGCTTTCTTT
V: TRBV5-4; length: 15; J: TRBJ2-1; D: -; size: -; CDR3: CASSPEGATYNEQFF; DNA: TGTGCCAGCAGCCCCGAAGGGGCTACCTACAATGAGCAGTTCTTC
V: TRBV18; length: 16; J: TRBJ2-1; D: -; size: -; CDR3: CASSPALDSSYNEQFF; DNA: TGTGCCAGCTCACCCGCTTTGGACAGCTCCTACAATGAGCAGTTCTTC
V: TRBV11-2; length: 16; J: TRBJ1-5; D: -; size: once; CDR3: CASSLAKETSNQPQHF; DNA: TGTGCCAGCAGCTTAGCCAAAGAAACTAGCAATCAGCCCCAGCATTTT
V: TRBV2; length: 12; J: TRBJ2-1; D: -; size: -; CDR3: CASNAGGSVGFF; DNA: TGTGCCAGCAACGCGGGTGGGTCGGTGGGTTTCTTC
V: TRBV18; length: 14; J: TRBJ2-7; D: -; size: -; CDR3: CASSPGRVNYEQYF; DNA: TGTGCCAGCTCACCAGGCAGGGTAAACTACGAGCAGTACTTC
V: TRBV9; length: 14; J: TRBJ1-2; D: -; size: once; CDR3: CASSVEPKPYGYTF; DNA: TGTGCCAGCAGCGTAGAACCAAAGCCCTATGGCTACACCTTC
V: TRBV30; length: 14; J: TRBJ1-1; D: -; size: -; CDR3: CAWRWGGSNTEAFF; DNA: TGTGCCTGGCGGTGGGGGGGCAGTAATACTGAAGCTTTCTTT
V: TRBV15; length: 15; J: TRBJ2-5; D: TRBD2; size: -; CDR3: CATSREAGAGETQYF; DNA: TGTGCCACCAGCAGAGAAGCGGGAGCTGGGGAGACCCAGTACTTC
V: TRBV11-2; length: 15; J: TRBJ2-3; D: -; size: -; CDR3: CASSLDGGRTDTQYF; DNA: TGTGCCAGCAGTCTAGACGGGGGAAGGACAGATACGCAGTATTTT